The rows below give T cell receptor beta chains drawn from one sample of a study of technical replicates of blood from a few donors. TCRdb's copy holds only in-frame clones and misses some; the assay was immunoSEQ multiplex PCR. The data contain roughly 92,000 clones, roughly 95% of them singletons. What was sequenced was T cells isolated from PBMCs. The receptor set was obtained from a human donor in good health. CDR3s include the opening cysteine and the closing phenylalanine or tryptophan. A D gene is named only where the DNA matches it firmly. Part of the rows lack a size; the others show once, few, many or a class for expanded clones.

D: .
size: .
V: TRBV6-1
J: TRBJ2-3
DNA: TGTGCCAGCAGTGGTCTACTACCCACAGATACGCAGTATTTT
CDR3: CASSGLLPTDTQYF

D: TRBD2
size: .
V: TRBV9
J: TRBJ2-3
DNA: TGTGCCAGCAGCGGAGTTAGCGGGAGGTCCGAGGATACGCAGTATTTT
CDR3: CASSGVSGRSEDTQYF

D: .
size: .
V: TRBV11-3
J: TRBJ1-1
DNA: TGTGCCAGCAGTTCAGTGAACACTGAAGCTTTCTTT
CDR3: CASSSVNTEAFF

D: .
size: .
V: TRBV11-2
J: TRBJ1-1
DNA: TGTGCCAGCAGCTTACCTAGTTTGAACACTGAAGCTTTCTTT
CDR3: CASSLPSLNTEAFF

D: TRBD2
size: .
V: TRBV7-9
J: TRBJ2-2
DNA: TGTGCCAGCAGCTTAGCACTAGCGGGAGGTTCCGGGGAGCTGTTTTTT
CDR3: CASSLALAGGSGELFF

D: .
size: .
V: TRBV21-1
J: TRBJ1-5
DNA: TGTGCCAGCAGCAAAGTTAATGGCGGTGGAAGCCAGGGGGCGGAAAGTACGCCGTGTCAGCCCCAGCATTTT
CDR3: CASSKVNGGGSQGAESTPCQPQHF

D: .
size: once
V: TRBV5-4
J: TRBJ2-3
DNA: TGTGCCAGCAGCTTGGGGGGAAGCGGTCCAGATACGCAGTATTTT
CDR3: CASSLGGSGPDTQYF

D: TRBD1
size: .
V: TRBV7-2
J: TRBJ1-3
DNA: TGTGCCAGCAGCCAGCCGCTAAGGGACAGGATGTACGGAAACACCATATATTTT
CDR3: CASSQPLRDRMYGNTIYF

D: .
size: .
V: TRBV6-4
J: TRBJ2-3
DNA: TGTGCCAGCAGTGACTTGGTCGGAGATACGCAGTATTTT
CDR3: CASSDLVGDTQYF

D: .
size: .
V: TRBV9
J: TRBJ2-7
DNA: TGTGCCAGCAGCGTAGGTAATAGTGCCTCCTACGAGCAGTACTTC
CDR3: CASSVGNSASYEQYF

D: .
size: .
V: TRBV14
J: TRBJ1-1
DNA: TGTGCCAGCAGCCAATTTCTCTCGGAAGCTTTCTTT
CDR3: CASSQFLSEAFF

D: .
size: .
V: TRBV6-4
J: TRBJ2-1
DNA: TGTGCCAGCAGTGAGTCCGCTAGTAGAAATGAGCAGTTCTTC
CDR3: CASSESASRNEQFF

D: .
size: .
V: TRBV25-1
J: TRBJ2-2
DNA: TGTGCCAGCAGTGAATTGCGGGGTGTGAACACCGGGGAGCTGTTTTTT
CDR3: CASSELRGVNTGELFF